Following are 27 T cell receptor beta chains from one sample sequenced in a study of T cell responses to AZD1222 COVID-19 vaccine. Clones were read by immunoSEQ multiplex PCR, and TCRdb kept only the in-frame ones, dropping some. The sample has some 180,000 clones, roughly 92% seen once; the top ten hold over 1%. The sequences come from peripheral blood, collected on day 0 of AZD1222 vaccination. These receptor sequences come from an adult in good health.

This clone was counted between two and nine times. The J gene is TRBJ1-2, the V gene TRBV4-1; the D gene is possibly TRBD1 (5 bases). The CDR3 length is 16 residues. V was clipped by 5 bases and J by 2 bases, with 18 bases between them. Germline V CDR1 and CDR2: MGHRA, YSYEKL. This chain's CDR3 is CASSNTPTGRNYGYTF. CDR3 nucleotides: TGCGCCAGCAGCAACACCCCGACGGGACGGAACTATGGCTACACCTTC.

J is TRBJ1-1 and V is TRBV19; D is uncertain. Germline CDR1 and CDR2: LNHDA and SQIVND (reference sequence). This CDR3 region has 13 residues. V was trimmed by 6 bases and J by 4 bases, leaving 12 bases between them. The CDR3 region has the DNA TGTGCCAGTAGCCCTAGGGCCGCCACTGAAGCTTTCTTT. Amino acid sequence: CASSPRAATEAFF.

This clone was found once. This sequence joins TRBV12-3 or TRBV12-4 and TRBJ2-3; D gene unclear. Trimming removed 3 bases at V and 6 bases at J, with 7 bases between. CDR3 length equals 12 residues. The CDR3 reads CASSFSSDTQYF. CDR3 coding DNA: TGTGCCAGCAGTTTCTCGTCGGATACGCAGTATTTT.

The chain links TRBV2 to TRBJ1-2; D is undetermined. The germline V gene encodes CDR1 SNHLY and CDR2 FYNNEI. This CDR3 is 14 amino acids long. Trimming removed 2 bases from V and 7 bases from J, with 14 bases in between. The CDR3 region has the DNA TGTGCCAGCAGTGAAATCGGGTCTCGCGGTGGCTACACCTTC. Residues: CASSEIGSRGGYTF. Full variable domain (rest looked up from reference TRBV2 and TRBJ1-2): EPEVTQTPSHQVTQMGQEVILRCVPISNHLYFYWYRQILGQKVEFLVSFYNNEISEKSEIFDDQFSVERPDGSNFTLKIRSTKLEDSAMYFCASSEIGSRGGYTFGSGTRLTVV.

This chain connects TRBV7-9 to TRBJ2-1; TRBD1 matches 7 bases. Per the germline V gene, CDR1 is SEHNR and CDR2 is FQNEAQ (reference sequence). V shed 3 bases, J shed 8 bases, and the junction held 7 bases outside the gene matches. The length of the CDR3 is 14 residues. The CDR3 region has the DNA TGTGCCAGCAGCTTCGTTAACAGGGGCCATGAGCAGTTCTTC. This gives the protein CASSFVNRGHEQFF.

This chain links TRBV6-5 with TRBJ2-1; 9 nucleotides align to TRBD1. The CDR3 runs 14 residues. With V trimmed by 7 bases and J by 7 bases, 8 bases remained unmatched. Germline CDR1 and CDR2: MNHEY and SVGAGI. CDR3 DNA: TGTGCCAGCAAACTGGACAGGGGATCGAATGAGCAGTTCTTC. Translation gives CASKLDRGSNEQFF.

This clone was observed once. This sequence joins TRBV4-2 and TRBJ1-2, with 9 positions matching TRBD1. Trimming cost V 3 bases and J 6 bases; bases outside gene matches: 5. The germline gives CDR1 LGHNA, CDR2 YNFKEQ. The CDR3 sequence is 14 residues long. For the CDR3, the DNA is TGTGCCAGCAGCCACACAGGGGGCGAGGATGGCTACACCTTC. Translation gives CASSHTGGEDGYTF.

The chain joins TRBV9 to TRBJ1-2; D remains unclear. V shed 3 bases and J shed 3 bases, with 15 bases lying between them. Germline lookup yields CDR1 SGDLS and CDR2 YYNGEE. The CDR3 runs 15 residues. CDR3 residues: CASSGVNWAYYGYTF. CDR3 sequence (DNA): TGTGCCAGCAGCGGGGTGAATTGGGCGTACTATGGCTACACCTTC.

The sample holds one count of this clone. The chain joins TRBV27 to TRBJ1-5; unclear D gene. V was clipped by 5 bases and J by 7 bases, with 15 bases between them. The CDR3 contains 14 residues. Germline V gene sequence: CDR1 MNHEY, CDR2 SMNVEV (reference sequence). The CDR3, as DNA: TGTGCCAGCAGTGGAACCTGGTCCGGGCAGCCCCAGCATTTT. This codes for CASSGTWSGQPQHF.

The chain links TRBV4-3 to TRBJ2-7; no definite D call. The germline gives CDR1 LGHNA, CDR2 YSLEER. V gave up 0 bases and J gave up 2 bases, with 11 bases separating them. The CDR3 has 15 amino acids. The CDR3, as DNA: TGCGCCAGCAGCCAAGATATGGGTCCTCCCTACGAGCAGTACTTC. As protein: CASSQDMGPPYEQYF.

The V and J genes are TRBV27 and TRBJ1-2; 12 positions agree with TRBD1. The germline V gene has CDR1 MNHEY and CDR2 SMNVEV (reference sequence). V was pared by 7 bases and J by 4 bases, with 16 bases of the junction left unmatched. The CDR3 length is 18 residues. The CDR3 region has the DNA TGTGCCAGCATCTCCGCCCGGGACAGGGGGCAACTATTCTATGGCTACACCTTC. This encodes CASISARDRGQLFYGYTF.

The V and J genes are TRBV20-1 and TRBJ1-2, with D maybe TRBD1 (5 bases). The germline V and J ends were trimmed by 3 bases and 8 bases, with 10 bases remaining between them. This CDR3 region has 11 residues. Germline values: CDR1 DFQATT, CDR2 SNEGSKA (reference sequence). CDR3 bases: TGCAGTGCTAGCCAGGGCGAAGGCTACACCTTC. Protein product: CSASQGEGYTF.

The rearrangement links TRBV19 to TRBJ1-5; 7 bases line up with TRBD1. In germline, CDR1 is LNHDA, CDR2 SQIVND (reference sequence). This CDR3 has 15 amino acids. V was pared by 9 bases and J by 3 bases, with 11 bases of the junction left unmatched. CDR3 residues: CASTPGGNLNQPQHF. DNA of the CDR3: TGTGCCAGCACACCAGGGGGGAACCTCAATCAGCCCCAGCATTTT.

The chain has TRBV25-1 and TRBJ2-5; D is unclear. CDR1 and CDR2 from the germline V gene are MGHDK and SYGVNS. V gave up 4 bases and J gave up 5 bases, with 8 bases separating them. CDR3 length: 12 amino acids. CDR3 residues: CASSGSGETQYF. The DNA for the CDR3 is TGTGCCAGCAGTGGCTCCGGGGAGACCCAGTACTTC.

The genes are TRBV6-4 and TRBJ1-2; D perhaps matches TRBD1 (6 bases). V was cut by 0 bases and J by 6 bases, with 11 bases left in between. The CDR3 length is 14 residues. Germline lookup yields CDR1 MRHNA and CDR2 SNTAGT. In DNA form, the CDR3 reads TGTGCCAGCAGTGACTCGAAGGGGGGGGATGGCTACACCTTC. It encodes CASSDSKGGDGYTF.

The chain combines TRBV27 with TRBJ1-5; the D is unclear. The CDR3 has 18 residues. The germline V gene has CDR1 MNHEY and CDR2 SMNVEV (reference sequence). V was clipped by 5 bases and J by 0 bases, with 20 bases between them. The CDR3 reads CASSPDGRLAYSNQPQHF. In DNA form, the CDR3 reads TGTGCCAGCAGTCCAGATGGGAGATTAGCTTATAGCAATCAGCCCCAGCATTTT.

In DNA form, the CDR3 reads TGTGCCAGCCAACGGGCTGGGGCCAACGTCCTGACTTTC. Translation gives CASQRAGANVLTF. The J gene is TRBJ2-6, the V gene TRBV6-5; D not resolved. Germline assignment: CDR1 MNHEY and CDR2 SVGAGI. The CDR3 runs to 13 residues. Trimming took 8 bases from V and 2 from J, leaving 7 bases between them.

The chain has TRBV28 and TRBJ2-7; no clear D gene. The germline CDR1 and CDR2 sequences are MDHEN and SYDVKM. The CDR3 is 13 residues long. Trimming removed 5 bases from V and 3 bases from J, with 11 bases in between. CDR3 residues: CASSPTEFYEQYF. The DNA of the CDR3 is TGTGCCAGCAGTCCAACGGAGTTCTACGAGCAGTACTTC.

The V and J genes are TRBV6-6 and TRBJ1-2, with 9 bases fitting TRBD1. V shed 5 bases, J shed 3 bases, and the junction held 4 bases outside the gene matches. This CDR3 is built from 14 residues. Germline loops: CDR1 MNHNY, CDR2 SVGAGI (reference sequence). Here the CDR3 DNA reads TGTGCCAGCAGTACAGGGGGCCTTGACTATGGCTACACCTTC. Translation: CASSTGGLDYGYTF.

The genes are TRBV19 and TRBJ1-5, with 7 bases matching TRBD1. The CDR3 totals 13 residues. Germline CDR1 reads LNHDA; CDR2 reads SQIVND (reference sequence). Trimming removed 6 bases from V and 4 bases from J; junction bases left unmatched: 3. CDR3 DNA: TGTGCCAGTAGGGCACAGGGGAATCAGCCCCAGCATTTT. Its translation is CASRAQGNQPQHF.

This sequence joins TRBV12-3 or TRBV12-4 and TRBJ1-1; D is perhaps TRBD1 (5 bases). V lost 7 bases to trimming and J lost 5 bases, with 11 bases between them. There are 12 residues in the CDR3. CDR3 loop: CASNQGRTEAFF. The CDR3 nucleotides are TGTGCCAGCAATCAGGGACGGACTGAAGCTTTCTTT.

The rearrangement uses TRBV7-3 and TRBJ1-6, with 7 bases matching TRBD1. The CDR3 contains 15 residues. Germline values: CDR1 SGHTA, CDR2 FQGTGA. J was trimmed by 7 bases and V by 4 bases; bases with no gene match: 7. This chain's CDR3 is CASSSSPGGNSPLHF. CDR3 nucleotides: TGTGCCAGCAGCTCCTCCCCAGGGGGGAATTCACCCCTCCACTTT.

This sequence joins TRBV6-1 and TRBJ2-2, with a weak D call TRBD1 (5 bases). V was trimmed by 3 bases and J by 4 bases, leaving 18 bases between them. Per germline, CDR1 MNHNS and CDR2 SASEGT. CDR3 length equals 17 residues. CDR3 nucleotide sequence: TGTGCCAGCAGTGAGGGCGGTTGGCAGGGTTTCACCGGGGAGCTGTTTTTT. Its translation is CASSEGGWQGFTGELFF.

The V call is TRBV20-1, the J call TRBJ1-1, with D perhaps matching TRBD1 (6 bases). Trimming left V 8 bases short and J 6 bases short, with 13 bases between. CDR3 size: 11 residues. Germline V gives CDR1 DFQATT, CDR2 SNEGSKA (reference sequence). CDR3 loop: CSSNRVAEAFF. In nucleotides, the CDR3 is TGCAGTAGTAACAGGGTAGCTGAAGCTTTCTTT.

This sequence joins TRBV7-9 and TRBJ1-2; 11 nucleotides align to TRBD1. V lost 3 bases to trimming and J lost 7 bases; unmatched junction nucleotides: 10. This CDR3 is built from 16 residues. The germline gives CDR1 SEHNR, CDR2 FQNEAQ (reference sequence). CDR3 in DNA: TGTGCCAGCAGCTTTTTCCAGCCGGGACAGGGGGGTGGCTACACCTTC. Its protein product is CASSFFQPGQGGGYTF.

CDR3 in amino acids: CASSLSSSGANVLTF. In DNA, the CDR3 is TGCGCCAGCAGCTTGAGTAGCTCTGGGGCCAACGTCCTGACTTTC. The V gene is TRBV5-1, the J gene TRBJ2-6; D gene unclear. V was clipped by 1 base and J by 0 bases, with 5 bases between them. The CDR3 is 15 amino acids. CDR1 and CDR2 (germline): SGHRS, YFSETQ.

The chain combines TRBV5-1 with TRBJ1-4; D call uncertain. Germline loops: CDR1 SGHRS, CDR2 YFSETQ. The CDR3 contains 14 residues. Trimming stripped 5 bases from V and 0 bases from J, with 8 bases between. CDR3 in DNA: TGCGCCAGCAGGATCCGTTCAACTAATGAAAAACTGTTTTTT. It codes for CASRIRSTNEKLFF.